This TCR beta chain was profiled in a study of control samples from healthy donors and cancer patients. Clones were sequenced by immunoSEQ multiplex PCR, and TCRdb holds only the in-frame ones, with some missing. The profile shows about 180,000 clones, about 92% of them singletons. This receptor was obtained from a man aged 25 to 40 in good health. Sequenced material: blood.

CDR3 amino acids: CASSNEPYQPQHF. The CDR3 bases are TGTGCCAGCAGCAACGAGCCTTATCAGCCCCAGCATTTT. The chain employs TRBV21-1 and TRBJ1-5. TRBV21-1 is marked as a pseudogene. The CDR3 is 13 amino acids.